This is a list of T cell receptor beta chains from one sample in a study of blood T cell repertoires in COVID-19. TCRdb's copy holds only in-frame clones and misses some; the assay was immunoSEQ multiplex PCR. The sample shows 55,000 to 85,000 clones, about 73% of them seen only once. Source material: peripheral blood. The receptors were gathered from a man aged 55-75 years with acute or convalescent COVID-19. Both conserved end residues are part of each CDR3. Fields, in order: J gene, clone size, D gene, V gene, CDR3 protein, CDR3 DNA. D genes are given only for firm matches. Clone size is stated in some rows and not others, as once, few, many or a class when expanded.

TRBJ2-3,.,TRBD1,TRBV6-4,CASSDGTGGADTQYF,TGTGCCAGCAGTGACGGGACAGGGGGCGCAGATACGCAGTATTTT
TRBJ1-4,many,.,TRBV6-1,CASSEAGRGLFF,TGTGCCAGCAGTGAAGCAGGCAGGGGACTGTTTTTT
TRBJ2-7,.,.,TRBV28,CASSLRDEQYF,TGTGCCAGCAGTTTAAGAGACGAGCAGTACTTC
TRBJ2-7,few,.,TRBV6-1,CASSEVAEAGAEQYF,TGTGCCAGCAGTGAAGTGGCGGAGGCAGGGGCCGAGCAGTACTTC
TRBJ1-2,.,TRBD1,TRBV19,CASSIGPGQGFNYGYTF,TGTGCCAGTAGTATCGGACCGGGACAGGGTTTCAACTATGGCTACACCTTC
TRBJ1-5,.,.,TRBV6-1,CASSSMIFEPQHF,TGTGCCAGCAGTTCTATGATTTTTGAGCCCCAGCATTTT
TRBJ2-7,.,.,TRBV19,CASSLVGSSYEQYF,TGTGCCAGTAGTCTTGTCGGGAGTTCCTACGAGCAGTACTTC
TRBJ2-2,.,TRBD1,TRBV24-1,CATRGQTNTGELFF,TGTGCCACCAGGGGACAGACTAACACCGGGGAGCTGTTTTTT
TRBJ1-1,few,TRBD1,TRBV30,CAWRPGQGSTFF,TGTGCCTGGAGGCCGGGACAGGGATCAACTTTCTTT
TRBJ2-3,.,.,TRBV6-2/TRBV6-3,CASSYPTYRVDTDTQYF,TGTGCCAGCAGTTACCCCACTTACAGGGTTGACACAGATACGCAGTATTTT
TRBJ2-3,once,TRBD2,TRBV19,CASSETSGSFRDTQYF,TGTGCCAGTAGTGAGACTAGCGGGAGCTTCCGGGATACGCAGTATTTT
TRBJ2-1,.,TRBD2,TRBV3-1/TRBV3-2,CASSQEAGAEVDNEQFF,TGTGCCAGCAGCCAAGAAGCGGGGGCCGAAGTCGACAATGAGCAGTTCTTC
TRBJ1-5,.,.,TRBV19,CASSVGLVGQPQHF,TGTGCCAGTAGTGTGGGGCTAGTAGGTCAGCCCCAGCATTTT
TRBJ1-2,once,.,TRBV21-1,CASSKKGRESGYTF,TGTGCCAGCAGCAAAAAGGGCAGGGAATCCGGCTACACCTTC
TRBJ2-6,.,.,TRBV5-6,CASKTGAGANVLTF,TGTGCCTCCAAGACGGGAGCTGGGGCCAACGTCCTGACTTTC
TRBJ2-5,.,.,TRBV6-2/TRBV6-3,CASSYPGLPETQYF,TGTGCCAGCAGTTACCCCGGACTCCCAGAGACCCAGTACTTC
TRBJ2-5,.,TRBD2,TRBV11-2,CASSSPRQTSGRAGETQYF,TGTGCCAGCAGCTCCCCCCGTCAGACTAGCGGGAGGGCCGGGGAGACCCAGTACTTC
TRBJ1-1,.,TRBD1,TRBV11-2,CASSPWDRGDTEAFF,TGTGCCAGCAGCCCCTGGGACAGGGGGGACACTGAAGCTTTCTTT
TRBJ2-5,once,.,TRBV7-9,CASSFLGQPQETQYF,TGTGCCAGCAGCTTCCTCGGACAGCCCCAAGAGACCCAGTACTTC
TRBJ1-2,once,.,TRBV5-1,CASSLDTNYGYTF,TGCGCCAGCAGCCTGGACACCAACTATGGCTACACCTTC
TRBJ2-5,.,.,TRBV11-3,CASSLSVGEAETQYF,TGTGCCAGCAGCTTATCAGTGGGAGAAGCAGAGACCCAGTACTTC
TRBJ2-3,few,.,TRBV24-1,CATSDRADGGDIQDTQYF,TGTGCCACCAGTGATAGGGCCGACGGGGGAGACATCCAAGATACGCAGTATTTT
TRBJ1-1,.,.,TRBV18,CASSPSTGEAFF,TGTGCCAGCTCACCCTCCACAGGGGAAGCTTTCTTT
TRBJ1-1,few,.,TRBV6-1,CASSELGPRGEAFF,TGTGCCAGCAGTGAACTAGGGCCCAGGGGTGAAGCTTTCTTT
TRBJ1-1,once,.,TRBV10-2,CASKFGSNTEAFF,TGCGCCAGCAAGTTCGGTTCAAACACTGAAGCTTTCTTT
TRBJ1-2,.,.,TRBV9,CASSVETEGYGYTF,TGTGCCAGCAGCGTAGAAACAGAGGGCTATGGCTACACCTTC
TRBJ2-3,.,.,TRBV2,CASTLGRDTQYF,TGTGCCAGCACATTGGGGCGGGATACGCAGTATTTT
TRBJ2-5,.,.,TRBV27,CASRRRETQYF,TGTGCCAGCCGCCGCAGGGAGACCCAGTACTTC
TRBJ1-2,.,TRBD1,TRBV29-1,CSVLRLGQGSFWDYGYTF,TGCAGCGTTCTAAGGCTGGGACAGGGATCATTCTGGGACTATGGCTACACCTTC
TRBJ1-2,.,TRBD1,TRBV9,CASSVVTGVRGGYTF,TGTGCCAGCAGCGTAGTAACAGGGGTGCGGGGTGGCTACACCTTC
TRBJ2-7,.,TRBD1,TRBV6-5,CASNWDRAYEQYF,TGTGCCAGCAACTGGGACAGGGCCTACGAGCAGTACTTC
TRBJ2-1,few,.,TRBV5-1,CASSGSGTERYNEQFF,TGCGCCAGCAGCGGCTCCGGGACTGAGAGATACAATGAGCAGTTCTTC
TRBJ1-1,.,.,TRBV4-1,CASSQTVDTEAFF,TGCGCCAGCAGTCAAACTGTGGACACTGAAGCTTTCTTT
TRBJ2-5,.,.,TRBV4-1,CASSQGGIDRYQETQYF,TGCGCCAGCAGCCAAGGAGGAATCGACCGGTACCAAGAGACCCAGTACTTC
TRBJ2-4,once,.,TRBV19,CASSLLQGRGNIQYF,TGTGCCAGTAGTCTCCTACAGGGACGGGGAAACATTCAGTACTTC
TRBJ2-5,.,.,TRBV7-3,CASSRTIGETQYF,TGTGCCAGCAGCAGGACTATTGGGGAGACCCAGTACTTC
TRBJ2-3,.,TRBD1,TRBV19,CASSIGLGQGSGDTQYF,TGTGCCAGTAGTATAGGGTTGGGACAGGGATCCGGAGATACGCAGTATTTT
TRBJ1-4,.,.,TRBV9,CASSLGRATNEKLFF,TGTGCCAGCAGCCTCGGCAGGGCCACTAATGAAAAACTGTTTTTT
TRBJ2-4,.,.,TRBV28,CASSLSSRLAKNIQYF,TGTGCCAGCAGTTTGTCCAGTCGTCTTGCCAAAAACATTCAGTACTTC
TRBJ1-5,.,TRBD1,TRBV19,CASSIRTRDRVNQPQHF,TGTGCCAGTAGTATACGGACCCGGGACAGGGTTAATCAGCCCCAGCATTTT
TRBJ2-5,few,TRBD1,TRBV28,CASSAAGGSGETQYF,TGTGCCAGCTCTGCGGCAGGGGGCTCAGGAGAGACCCAGTACTTC
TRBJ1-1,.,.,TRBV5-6,CASSWQGNEAFF,TGTGCCAGCAGCTGGCAGGGGAATGAAGCTTTCTTT
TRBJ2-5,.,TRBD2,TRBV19,CASSMTSGSRETQYF,TGTGCCAGTAGTATGACTAGCGGGAGTAGGGAGACCCAGTACTTC
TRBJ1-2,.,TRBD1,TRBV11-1,CASSSEGTGKNGYTF,TGTGCCAGCAGCTCCGAGGGGACAGGGAAGAATGGCTACACCTTC
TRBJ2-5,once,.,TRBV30,CAWSVTPEIQETQYF,TGTGCCTGGAGTGTAACCCCCGAGATCCAAGAGACCCAGTACTTC
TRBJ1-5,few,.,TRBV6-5,CASRRGINQPQHF,TGTGCCAGCAGAAGGGGAATCAATCAGCCCCAGCATTTT
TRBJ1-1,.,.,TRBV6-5,CASSLTGLNTEAFF,TGTGCCAGCAGCCTTACAGGGCTGAACACTGAAGCTTTCTTT
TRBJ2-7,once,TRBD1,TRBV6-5,CASSYLRDSYEQYF,TGTGCCAGCAGTTACCTCCGGGACAGCTACGAGCAGTACTTC
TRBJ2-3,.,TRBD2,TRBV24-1,CATSDPTSGRYVDTQYF,TGTGCCACCAGTGATCCGACTAGCGGGAGATATGTTGATACGCAGTATTTT
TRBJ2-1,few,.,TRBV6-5,CASSSRVVTGEQFF,TGTGCCAGCAGTTCCCGGGTCGTGACGGGTGAGCAGTTCTTC
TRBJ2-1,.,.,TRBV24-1,CATSDLSGGTYNEQFF,TGTGCCACCAGTGATTTATCCGGGGGTACCTACAATGAGCAGTTCTTC